A single sample is the source of the 18 T cell receptor beta chains below, sequenced in a study of tumor-infiltrating lymphocytes in primary liver carcinoma. DNA and RNA were both co-extracted from approximately 20-30 mg of bulk tissue that had not been sorted. A primer matching the constant region was used to make TCR beta cDNA from approximately 520 ng of total RNA. Each TCR beta library was derived from three nested multiplex PCR rounds that employed slightly modified ARM-PCR. Forward primers for TRBV1-TRBV30 and a C-beta reverse primer served the first two PCR rounds, at about 9 cycles each. Each CDR3 protein gets one entry after TCRdb re-called the multiplex PCR reads with MiXCR. The data show roughly 20,000 distinct CDR3 sequences, with 75% to 80% seen just once and almost 40% held by the top ten. Sequenced: liver tumor tissue from sampling region 1. The subset denotes: tumor region T1, superior pole. The receptors were sampled from a woman aged 25 to 39 with primary liver carcinoma and hepatitis B virus infection.

The chain employs TRBV11-3 and TRBJ2-1; tentative D call: TRBD1 (6 bases). The V end lost 8 bases, the J end lost 8 bases, and 25 bases lay between the germline ends. The length of the CDR3 is 16 residues. CDR1 SGHNT and CDR2 YENEEA come from the germline V gene. CDR3 bases: TGTGCCAGCTGTTCAATGGGACACGACTTCTTGGATGAGCAGTTCTTC. Translation gives CASCSMGHDFLDEQFF.

In the case of this clonotype: Sequence at one end of the junction differs from germline and may be a read error. The rearrangement joins TRBV7-8 to TRBJ2-3, with 8 bases aligning to TRBD2. The CDR3 spans 16 residues. Germline V gives CDR1 SGHVS, CDR2 FQNEAQ. This chain's CDR3 is CASSLGTGGPGGTQYF. CDR3 nucleotides: TGTGCCAGCAGTTTAGGAACGGGAGGGCCTGGTGGTACGCAGTATTTT.

Note on this clonotype: A junction end diverges from the germline sequence, so it may reflect a read error. The DNA for the CDR3 is TGTACCAGCAGTTCATATCGGGGCAGGAGCACAGATACGCAGTATTTT. Its translation: CTSSSYRGRSTDTQYF. This sequence joins TRBV6-6 and TRBJ2-3; D possibly matches TRBD1 or TRBD2 (5 bases each). This CDR3 is built from 16 residues. Germline V gives CDR1 MNHNY, CDR2 SVGAGI (reference sequence).

Comment on this clonotype: The junction does not match germline at one end; this may be a read error. The chain has TRBV11-1 and TRBJ2-1; D perhaps matches TRBD1 (6 bases). The CDR3 length is 15 residues. Germline CDR1 and CDR2: SGHAT and FQDESV (reference sequence). The CDR3 DNA reads as TGTACCAGCAGCCGGGGACATGCCTTCTACAATGAGCAGTTCTTC. Its protein product is CTSSRGHAFYNEQFF.

Only one count was recorded for this clonotype. V is TRBV4-3 and J is TRBJ2-1; D remains ambiguous. This CDR3 is built from 13 residues. Germline V gives CDR1 LGHNA, CDR2 YSLEER. Trimming left V 8 bases short and J 6 bases short, with 14 bases between. CDR3: CASHTELVNEQFF. CDR3 bases: TGCGCCAGCCACACAGAGTTGGTCAATGAGCAGTTCTTC.

On this clonotype itself: One end of the junction fails to match germline, which may point to a read error. The CDR3 nucleotides are TGCGCCAGCAGCTTACGGACAGGGCTATCACGGTACTTC. This translates into CASSLRTGLSRYF. The V and J genes are TRBV5-6 and TRBJ2-7, with 8 bases aligning to TRBD1. Germline-derived CDR1 and CDR2 are SGHDT and YYEEEE. This CDR3 has 13 residues.

The V gene is TRBV9, the J gene TRBJ2-2; maybe TRBD1 (6 bases). CDR3 size: 14 residues. V was cut by 2 bases and J by 13 bases, with 18 bases left in between. The germline V gene encodes CDR1 SGDLS and CDR2 YYNGEE. CDR3: CASSVEQGTGGLFF. The CDR3 nucleotides read TGTGCCAGCAGCGTCGAACAGGGCACCGGTGGGCTGTTTTTT.

The genes are TRBV10-3 and TRBJ2-1; D might be TRBD2 (6 bases). The CDR3 is 16 amino acids. CDR1 and CDR2 from the germline V gene are ENHRY and SYGVKD. Trimming stripped 4 bases from V and 6 bases from J, with 19 bases between. The CDR3 bases are TGTGCCATCAGTGCTTCGATGGCGGGAAGAAGCAATGAGCAGTTCTTC. Translation gives CAISASMAGRSNEQFF.

This clonotype was counted ten times or more. A junction boundary mismatches the germline segment, possibly from a read error. V is TRBV7-9 and J is TRBJ1-1; 7 bases match TRBD1. The CDR3 consists of 12 residues. The germline V gene has CDR1 SEHNR and CDR2 FQNEAQ (reference sequence). CDR3 nucleotide sequence: TGTGCCAGCAGCCGACAGGGAACTGGAGCTTTCTTT. Its protein product is CASSRQGTGAFF.

In this sample, this clonotype is medium-sized. This chain joins TRBV28 and TRBJ2-3; 7 nucleotides line up with TRBD1. The CDR3 consists of 17 residues. Germline trimming cut 3 bases from V and 3 bases from J; bases unmatched to any gene: 12. Germline V gene lookup returns CDR1 MDHEN and CDR2 SYDVKM. For the CDR3, the DNA is TGTGCCAGCAGTTTCGCAAAACAGGGGCGATTGACAGATACGCAGTATTTT. Residues: CASSFAKQGRLTDTQYF.

This clonotype was found a few times. The chain uses TRBV11-2 and TRBJ2-7; D is ambiguous. Germline lookup yields CDR1 SGHAT and CDR2 FQNNGV. Trimming took off 0 bases at V and 6 bases at J, with 15 bases between the two ends. The CDR3 extends over 15 amino acids. CDR3 DNA sequence: TGTGCCAGCAGCTTAGACCCAGGCCATACGTCCGAGCAGTACTTC. Residues: CASSLDPGHTSEQYF.

Points on this clonotype: One end of the junction does not line up with germline, which may come from a read error. The chain employs TRBV4-3 and TRBJ2-3, with D hard to call. Germline CDR1 and CDR2: LGHNA and YSLEER. CDR3 length: 18 amino acids. CDR3 loop: CTSSQSVWLGDPDDTQYF. CDR3 sequence (DNA): TGCACCAGCAGCCAATCGGTCTGGCTGGGCGATCCCGATGATACGCAGTATTTT.

As concerns this clonotype: One end of the junction fails to match germline, which may point to a read error. V usage is TRBV10-3 and J usage is TRBJ2-1, with D perhaps TRBD2 (5 bases). Germline V gene sequence: CDR1 ENHRY, CDR2 SYGVKD. The CDR3 sequence is 14 residues long. CDR3: CAINPTAARDEQFF. The CDR3 nucleotides read TGTGCCATCAATCCCACGGCGGCCCGGGATGAGCAATTCTTC.

A note on this clonotype: Compared with germline, one end of the junction differs, possibly owing to a read error. This chain links TRBV11-2 with TRBJ2-1; 7 nucleotides agree with TRBD2. CDR3 length equals 16 residues. The germline V gene encodes CDR1 SGHAT and CDR2 FQNNGV. CDR3 nucleotide sequence: TGTGCCAGCAGCACCTCTCTGTCGGGAGGATACAATGAGCAGTCCTTC. Amino acids: CASSTSLSGGYNEQSF.

Remarks on this clonotype: One base away lies a much larger clone, so this may be a sequencing read error. Written as DNA, the CDR3 is TGTGCCAGCACCTTGGAGCTAGCTCCCTACGAGCAGTACTTC. It translates to CASTLELAPYEQYF. The V gene is TRBV5-6, the J gene TRBJ2-7; possible D gene TRBD2, 5 bases. CDR1 is SGHDT, CDR2 YYEEEE, per germline. The CDR3 covers 14 residues.

This clonotype was detected once. An end of the junction does not agree with germline; a read error may underlie this. The V call is TRBV6-5, the J call TRBJ2-5; 10 nucleotides align to TRBD1. Germline CDR1 and CDR2: MNHEY and SVGAGI. The CDR3 sequence is 13 residues long. CDR3 nucleotides: TGTGTCAGCATTACCGACAGGGGGCTGACCCAATGCTTC. It codes for CVSITDRGLTQCF.

The J gene is TRBJ1-1, the V gene TRBV12-3 or TRBV12-4; D not resolved. This CDR3 has 13 amino acids. With 8 bases removed from V and 0 bases from J, the gap between germline ends came to 10 bases. CDR3 region: CASSRNMNTEAFF. The DNA of the CDR3 is TGTGCCAGCTCTCGCAACATGAACACTGAAGCTTTCTTT.

For this clonotype: Mismatch with germline at one junction end may stem from a read error. This rearrangement joins TRBV6-5 to TRBJ2-7, with a possible D match to TRBD1 (6 bases). Germline V gene data show CDR1 as MNHEY and CDR2 as SVGAGI. This CDR3 comprises 15 residues. The CDR3, as DNA: TGTGCCGGCAGTTACAAGGACAGTAGCTCCAACGAGCAGTACTTC. Amino acids: CAGSYKDSSSNEQYF.